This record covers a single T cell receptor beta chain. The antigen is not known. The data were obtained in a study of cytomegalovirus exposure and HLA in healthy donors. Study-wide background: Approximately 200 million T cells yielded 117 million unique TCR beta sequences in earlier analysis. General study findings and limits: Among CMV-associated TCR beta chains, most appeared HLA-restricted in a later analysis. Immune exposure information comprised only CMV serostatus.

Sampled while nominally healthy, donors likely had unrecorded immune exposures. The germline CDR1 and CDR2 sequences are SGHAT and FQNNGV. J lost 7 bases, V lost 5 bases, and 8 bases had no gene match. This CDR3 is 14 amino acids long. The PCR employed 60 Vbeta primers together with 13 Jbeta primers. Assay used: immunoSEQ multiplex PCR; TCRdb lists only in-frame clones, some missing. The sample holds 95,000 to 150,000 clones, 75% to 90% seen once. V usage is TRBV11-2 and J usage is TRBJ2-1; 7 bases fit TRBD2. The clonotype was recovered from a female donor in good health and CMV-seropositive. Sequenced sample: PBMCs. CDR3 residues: CASSPRTSPNEQFF. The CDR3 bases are TGTGCCAGCAGCCCCCGGACTAGTCCTAATGAGCAGTTCTTC.